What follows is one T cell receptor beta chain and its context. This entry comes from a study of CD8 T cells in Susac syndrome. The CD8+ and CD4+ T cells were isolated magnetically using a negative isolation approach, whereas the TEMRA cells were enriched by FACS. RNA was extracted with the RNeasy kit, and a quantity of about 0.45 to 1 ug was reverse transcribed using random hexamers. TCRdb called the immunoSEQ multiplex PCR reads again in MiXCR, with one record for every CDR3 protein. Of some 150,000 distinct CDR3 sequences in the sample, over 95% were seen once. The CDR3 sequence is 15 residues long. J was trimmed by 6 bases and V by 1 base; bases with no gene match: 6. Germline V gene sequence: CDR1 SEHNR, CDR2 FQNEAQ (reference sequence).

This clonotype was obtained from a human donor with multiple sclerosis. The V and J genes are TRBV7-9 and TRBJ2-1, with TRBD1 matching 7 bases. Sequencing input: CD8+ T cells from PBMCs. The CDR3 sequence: CASSLVRGQLNEQFF. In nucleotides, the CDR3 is TGTGCCAGCAGCTTAGTACGGGGACAGCTCAATGAGCAGTTCTTC. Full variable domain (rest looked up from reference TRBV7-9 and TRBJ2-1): DTGVSQNPRHKITKRGQNVTFRCDPISEHNRLYWYRQTLGQGPEFLTYFQNEAQLEKSRLLSDRFSAERPKGSFSTLEIQRTEQGDSAMYLCASSLVRGQLNEQFFGPGTRLTVL.